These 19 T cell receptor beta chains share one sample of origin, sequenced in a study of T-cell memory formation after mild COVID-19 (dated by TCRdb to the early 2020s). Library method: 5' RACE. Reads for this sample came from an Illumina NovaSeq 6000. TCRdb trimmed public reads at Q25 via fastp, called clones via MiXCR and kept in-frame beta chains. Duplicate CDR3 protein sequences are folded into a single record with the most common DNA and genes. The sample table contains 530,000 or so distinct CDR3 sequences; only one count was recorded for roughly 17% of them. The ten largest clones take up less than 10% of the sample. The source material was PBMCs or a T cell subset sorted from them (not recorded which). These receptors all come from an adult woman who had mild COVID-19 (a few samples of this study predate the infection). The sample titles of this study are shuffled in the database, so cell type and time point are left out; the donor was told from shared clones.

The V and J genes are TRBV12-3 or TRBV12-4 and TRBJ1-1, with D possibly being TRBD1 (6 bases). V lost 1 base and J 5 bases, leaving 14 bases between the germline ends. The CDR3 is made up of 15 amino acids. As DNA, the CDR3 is TGTGCCAGCAGTTTAGACAGGGCGGGAGGGACTGAAGCTTTCTTT. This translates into CASSLDRAGGTEAFF.

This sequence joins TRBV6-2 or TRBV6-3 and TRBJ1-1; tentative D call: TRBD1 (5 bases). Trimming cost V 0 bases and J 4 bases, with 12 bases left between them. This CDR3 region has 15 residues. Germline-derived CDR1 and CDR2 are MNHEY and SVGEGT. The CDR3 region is CASSYSGASGTEAFF. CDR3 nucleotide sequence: TGTGCCAGCAGTTACTCCGGGGCAAGCGGCACTGAAGCTTTCTTT.

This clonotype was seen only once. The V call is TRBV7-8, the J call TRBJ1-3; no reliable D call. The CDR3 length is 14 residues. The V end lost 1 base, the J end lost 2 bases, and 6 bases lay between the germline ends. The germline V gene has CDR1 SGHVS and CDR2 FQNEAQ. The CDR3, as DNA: TGTGCCAGCAGCTTAGAGAGGGCTGGAAACACCATATATTTT. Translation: CASSLERAGNTIYF.

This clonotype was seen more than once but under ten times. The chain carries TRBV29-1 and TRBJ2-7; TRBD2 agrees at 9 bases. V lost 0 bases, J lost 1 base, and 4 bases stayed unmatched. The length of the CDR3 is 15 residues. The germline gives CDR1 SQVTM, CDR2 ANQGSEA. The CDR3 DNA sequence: TGCAGCGTTGAAGATCAAGCGGGAGGATCCTACGAGCAGTACTTC. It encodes CSVEDQAGGSYEQYF.

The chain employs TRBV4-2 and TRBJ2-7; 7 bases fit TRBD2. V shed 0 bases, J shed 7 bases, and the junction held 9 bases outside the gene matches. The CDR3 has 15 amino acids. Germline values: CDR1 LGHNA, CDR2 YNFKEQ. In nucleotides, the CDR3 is TGTGCCAGCAGCCAAGATCAGGGAGGGACGGGAGAGCAGTACTTC. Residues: CASSQDQGGTGEQYF.

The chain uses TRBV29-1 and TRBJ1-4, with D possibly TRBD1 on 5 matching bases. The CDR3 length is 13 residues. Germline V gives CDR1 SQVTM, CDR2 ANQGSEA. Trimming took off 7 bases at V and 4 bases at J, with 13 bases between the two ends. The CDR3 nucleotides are TGCAGCGCGGGACGGACGGATAATGAAAAACTGTTTTTT. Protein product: CSAGRTDNEKLFF.

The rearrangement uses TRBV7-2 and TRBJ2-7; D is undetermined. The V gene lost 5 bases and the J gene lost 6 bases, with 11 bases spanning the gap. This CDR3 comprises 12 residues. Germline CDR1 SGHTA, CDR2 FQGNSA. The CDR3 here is CASSPVGGEQYF. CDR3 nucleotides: TGTGCCAGCAGCCCGGTGGGCGGCGAGCAGTACTTC.

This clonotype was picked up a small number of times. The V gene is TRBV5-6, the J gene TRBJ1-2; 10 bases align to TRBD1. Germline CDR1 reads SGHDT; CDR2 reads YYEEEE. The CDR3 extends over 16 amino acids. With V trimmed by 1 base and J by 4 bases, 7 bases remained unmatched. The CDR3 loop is CASSLRDRGLGYGYTF. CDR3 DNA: TGTGCCAGCAGCTTGCGAGACAGGGGGCTCGGCTATGGCTACACCTTC.

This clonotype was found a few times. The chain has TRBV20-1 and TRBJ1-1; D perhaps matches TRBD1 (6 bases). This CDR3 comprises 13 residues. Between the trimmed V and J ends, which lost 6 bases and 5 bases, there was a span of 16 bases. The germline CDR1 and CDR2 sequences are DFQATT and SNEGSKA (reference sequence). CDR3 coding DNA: TGCAGTGCCTGGGGGGACACACGAACTGAAGCTTTCTTT. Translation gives CSAWGDTRTEAFF.

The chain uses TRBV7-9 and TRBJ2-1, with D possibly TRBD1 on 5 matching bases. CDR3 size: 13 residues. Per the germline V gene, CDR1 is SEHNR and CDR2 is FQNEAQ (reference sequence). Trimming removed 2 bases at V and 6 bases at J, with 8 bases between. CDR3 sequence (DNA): TGTGCCAGCAGCTTACGACAGAGCAATGAGCAGTTCTTC. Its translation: CASSLRQSNEQFF.

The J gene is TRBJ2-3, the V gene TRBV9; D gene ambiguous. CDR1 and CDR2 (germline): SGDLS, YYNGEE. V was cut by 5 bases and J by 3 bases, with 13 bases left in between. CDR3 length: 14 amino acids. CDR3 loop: CASSASPETDTQYF. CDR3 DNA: TGTGCCAGCAGTGCTAGTCCAGAGACAGATACGCAGTATTTT.

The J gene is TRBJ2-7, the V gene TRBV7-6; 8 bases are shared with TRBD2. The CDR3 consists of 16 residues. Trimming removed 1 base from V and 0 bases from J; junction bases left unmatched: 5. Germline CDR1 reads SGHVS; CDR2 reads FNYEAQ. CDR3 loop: CASSLVAGSSSYEQYF. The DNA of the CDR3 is TGTGCCAGCAGCTTAGTAGCGGGATCGAGCTCCTACGAGCAGTACTTC. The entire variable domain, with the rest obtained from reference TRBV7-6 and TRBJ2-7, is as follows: GAGVSQSPRYKVTKRGQDVALRCDPISGHVSLYWYRQALGQGPEFLTYFNYEAQQDKSGLPNDRFSAERPEGSISTLTIQRTEQRDSAMYRCASSLVAGSSSYEQYFGPGTRLTVT.

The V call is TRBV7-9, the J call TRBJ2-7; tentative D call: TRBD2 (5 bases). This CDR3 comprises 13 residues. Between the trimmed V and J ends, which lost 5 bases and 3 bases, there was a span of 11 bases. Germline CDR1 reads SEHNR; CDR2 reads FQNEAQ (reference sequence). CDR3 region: CASSTSGIYEQYF. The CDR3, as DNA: TGTGCCAGCAGCACCTCCGGGATCTACGAGCAGTACTTC.

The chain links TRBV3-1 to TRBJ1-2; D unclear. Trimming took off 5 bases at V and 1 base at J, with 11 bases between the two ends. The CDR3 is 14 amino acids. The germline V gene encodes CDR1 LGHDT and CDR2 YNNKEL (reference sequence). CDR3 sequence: CASSSVGDNYGYTF. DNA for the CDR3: TGTGCCAGCAGCTCCGTTGGTGATAACTATGGCTACACCTTC.

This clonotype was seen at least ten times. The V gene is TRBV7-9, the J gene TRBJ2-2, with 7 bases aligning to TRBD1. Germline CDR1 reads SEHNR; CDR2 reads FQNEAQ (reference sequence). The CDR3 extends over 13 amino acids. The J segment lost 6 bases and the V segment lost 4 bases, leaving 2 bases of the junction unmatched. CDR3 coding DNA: TGTGCCAGCAGCTCGACAGGGCCCGGGGAGCTGTTTTTT. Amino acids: CASSSTGPGELFF.

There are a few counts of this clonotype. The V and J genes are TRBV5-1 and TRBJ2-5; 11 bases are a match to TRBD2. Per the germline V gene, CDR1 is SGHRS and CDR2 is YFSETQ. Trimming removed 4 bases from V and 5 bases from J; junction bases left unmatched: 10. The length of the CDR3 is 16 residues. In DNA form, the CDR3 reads TGCGCCAGCAGCCCAGCTAGCGGGGGGACTCGGGAGACCCAGTACTTC. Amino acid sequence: CASSPASGGTRETQYF.

The DNA for the CDR3 is TGTGCCTGGAGTTTGGGTGTGGGGTATGAAGCTTTCTTT. Residues: CAWSLGVGYEAFF. The V and J genes are TRBV30 and TRBJ1-1; no clear D. Trimming left V 2 bases short and J 7 bases short, with 14 bases between. The V gene's germline CDR1 is GTSNPN and CDR2 SVGIG (reference sequence). The CDR3 spans 13 residues.

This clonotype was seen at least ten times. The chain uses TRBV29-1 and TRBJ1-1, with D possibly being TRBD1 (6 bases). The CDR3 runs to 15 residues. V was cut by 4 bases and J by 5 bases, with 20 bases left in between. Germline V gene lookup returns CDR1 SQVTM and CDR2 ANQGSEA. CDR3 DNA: TGCAGCGTTGGGACCGGGGGCGGGAGGAGGACTGAAGCTTTCTTT. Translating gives CSVGTGGGRRTEAFF. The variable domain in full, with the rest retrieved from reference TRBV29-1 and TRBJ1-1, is SAVISQKPSRDICQRGTSLTIQCQVDSQVTMMFWYRQQPGQSLTLIATANQGSEATYESGFVIDKFPISRPNLTFSTLTVSNMSPEDSSIYLCSVGTGGGRRTEAFFGQGTRLTVV.

The CDR3 bases are TGCAGCGTTGAAAAGGGACAGGCCCTTGAAGCTTTCTTT. Protein: CSVEKGQALEAFF. The chain combines TRBV29-1 with TRBJ1-1; 8 bases map to TRBD1. V lost 2 bases and J lost 7; bases outside the gene matches: 6. The CDR3 runs 13 residues. Looked up from germline, CDR1 is SQVTM and CDR2 is ANQGSEA. The full variable domain, rest sourced from reference TRBV29-1 and TRBJ1-1, is SAVISQKPSRDICQRGTSLTIQCQVDSQVTMMFWYRQQPGQSLTLIATANQGSEATYESGFVIDKFPISRPNLTFSTLTVSNMSPEDSSIYLCSVEKGQALEAFFGQGTRLTVV.